Listed below are T cell receptor beta chains from one sample, sequenced in a study of OX40 agonist ivuxolimab in advanced cancers. The repertoire was sequenced with immunoSEQ multiplex PCR; TCRdb's copy has only in-frame clones and lacks some. The profile covers tens of thousands of clones, with around 84% appearing a single time and about 14% taken by the ten largest. The sequences come from CD4+ or CD8+ T cells sorted from blood, collected in a trial of the OX40 agonist ivuxolimab. These receptors were obtained from an adult with an advanced solid tumor such as melanoma, head and neck, liver or kidney cancer. The CDR3 runs from the conserved cysteine through the conserved F or W. The D gene is left open where the match is weak. A clone size is listed for some rows: how often the clone was seen (once, few, many), or a class if it is expanded.

J: TRBJ1-5
D: TRBD1
size: few
V: TRBV9
CDR3: CASSAGTVSNQPQHF
DNA: TGTGCCAGCAGCGCCGGGACAGTCAGCAATCAGCCCCAGCATTTT

J: TRBJ1-2
D: TRBD1
size: few
V: TRBV7-6
CDR3: CASSYGTGEGYGYTF
DNA: TGTGCCAGCAGCTACGGGACAGGGGAGGGCTATGGCTACACCTTC

J: TRBJ2-3
D: TRBD1
size: NA
V: TRBV19
CDR3: CASNRDRDTDTQYF
DNA: TGTGCCAGCAACCGGGACAGGGACACAGATACGCAGTATTTT

J: TRBJ1-5
D: NA
size: NA
V: TRBV6-6
CDR3: CASSSLGLLNQPQHF
DNA: TGTGCCAGCAGCTCCCTCGGACTCCTCAATCAGCCCCAGCATTTT

J: TRBJ1-2
D: TRBD1
size: NA
V: TRBV27
CDR3: CASSRRTGDDGYTF
DNA: TGTGCCAGCAGCCGACGGACAGGGGATGATGGCTACACCTTC

J: TRBJ2-1
D: TRBD1
size: NA
V: TRBV9
CDR3: CASSVGWTGSYNEQFF
DNA: TGTGCCAGCAGCGTAGGCTGGACAGGCTCCTACAATGAGCAGTTCTTC

J: TRBJ2-1
D: NA
size: NA
V: TRBV9
CDR3: CASSVVPSRYNEQFF
DNA: TGTGCCAGCAGCGTAGTCCCTAGTAGGTACAATGAGCAGTTCTTC

J: TRBJ1-1
D: NA
size: NA
V: TRBV4-3
CDR3: CASSQDRQLNTEAFF
DNA: TGCGCCAGCAGCCAAGACCGCCAGTTGAACACTGAAGCTTTCTTT

J: TRBJ1-4
D: NA
size: NA
V: TRBV10-3
CDR3: CAISEGSGSGEKLFF
DNA: TGTGCCATCAGTGAAGGGTCAGGTTCGGGGGAAAAACTGTTTTTT

J: TRBJ2-3
D: NA
size: NA
V: TRBV27
CDR3: CASSFEGIADTQYF
DNA: TGTGCCAGCAGTTTCGAGGGAATCGCAGATACGCAGTATTTT

J: TRBJ2-6
D: NA
size: NA
V: TRBV5-4
CDR3: CASSPVGANVLTF
DNA: TGTGCCAGCAGCCCGGTTGGGGCCAACGTCCTGACTTTC

J: TRBJ1-2
D: NA
size: NA
V: TRBV4-3
CDR3: CASSPRRGHPYGYTF
DNA: TGCGCCAGCAGCCCCCGGAGGGGACACCCCTATGGCTACACCTTC

J: TRBJ2-7
D: TRBD1
size: NA
V: TRBV9
CDR3: CASSGTGTGAYEQYF
DNA: TGTGCCAGCAGTGGGACCGGGACAGGGGCCTACGAGCAGTACTTC

J: TRBJ1-1
D: NA
size: NA
V: TRBV6-1
CDR3: CASSEPPVVGDIEAFF
DNA: TGTGCCAGCAGTGAACCCCCCGTGGTGGGGGATATTGAAGCTTTCTTT

J: TRBJ2-7
D: TRBD2
size: NA
V: TRBV7-8
CDR3: CASSLAGTSGNYEQYF
DNA: TGTGCCAGCAGCTTAGCCGGGACTAGCGGGAATTACGAGCAGTACTTC

J: TRBJ1-2
D: NA
size: NA
V: TRBV5-6
CDR3: CASSLEGTRLRYGYTF
DNA: TGTGCCAGCAGCTTGGAGGGAACCCGATTACGGTATGGCTACACCTTC

J: TRBJ2-1
D: NA
size: NA
V: TRBV6-6
CDR3: CASRPQIGGVYNEQFF
DNA: TGTGCCAGCAGGCCCCAGATAGGGGGGGTTTACAATGAGCAGTTCTTC

J: TRBJ2-2
D: TRBD1
size: NA
V: TRBV5-1
CDR3: CASSSGQAVPGELFF
DNA: TGCGCCAGCAGCTCGGGACAGGCCGTCCCCGGGGAGCTGTTTTTT

J: TRBJ2-3
D: TRBD2
size: NA
V: TRBV7-2
CDR3: CASSLTSGESDTQYF
DNA: TGTGCCAGCAGCTTAACTAGCGGCGAATCGGATACGCAGTATTTT

J: TRBJ2-7
D: NA
size: NA
V: TRBV5-1
CDR3: CASSYNTYEQYF
DNA: TGCGCCAGCAGCTACAACACTTACGAGCAGTACTTC

J: TRBJ1-1
D: NA
size: NA
V: TRBV7-6
CDR3: CASSNGNTEAFF
DNA: TGTGCCAGCAGCAACGGGAACACTGAAGCTTTCTTT

J: TRBJ1-6
D: TRBD1
size: NA
V: TRBV9
CDR3: CASSGDQTGSNSPLHF
DNA: TGTGCCAGCAGCGGGGACCAGACAGGGAGTAATTCACCCCTCCACTTT

J: TRBJ1-1
D: NA
size: NA
V: TRBV6-5
CDR3: CASSYYTLGVNTEAFF
DNA: TGTGCCAGCAGTTACTATACTCTGGGAGTGAACACTGAAGCTTTCTTT

J: TRBJ2-7
D: NA
size: NA
V: TRBV9
CDR3: CASSVAAGSHEQYF
DNA: TGTGCCAGCAGCGTAGCTGCGGGGTCCCACGAGCAGTACTTC

J: TRBJ2-7
D: NA
size: once
V: TRBV6-5
CDR3: CASSYGGVRYEQYF
DNA: TGTGCCAGCAGTTACGGAGGGGTGAGATACGAGCAGTACTTC

J: TRBJ1-2
D: TRBD1
size: few
V: TRBV6-5
CDR3: CASTGQANYGYTF
DNA: TGTGCCAGCACTGGACAGGCGAACTATGGCTACACCTTC

J: TRBJ2-1
D: NA
size: NA
V: TRBV9
CDR3: CASSARVNEQFF
DNA: TGTGCCAGCAGCGCGAGGGTCAATGAGCAGTTCTTC

J: TRBJ2-6
D: NA
size: NA
V: TRBV4-1
CDR3: CASSQDRRGAGANVLTF
DNA: TGCGCCAGCAGCCAAGATCGGAGGGGGGCTGGGGCCAACGTCCTGACTTTC

J: TRBJ2-5
D: NA
size: NA
V: TRBV9
CDR3: CASSGVGSVTPQETQYF
DNA: TGTGCCAGCAGCGGAGTTGGGTCCGTCACACCCCAAGAGACCCAGTACTTC

J: TRBJ1-1
D: TRBD1
size: NA
V: TRBV7-9
CDR3: CASSYVGQIEAFF
DNA: TGTGCCAGCAGCTACGTGGGACAGATTGAAGCTTTCTTT

J: TRBJ1-1
D: NA
size: once
V: TRBV4-3
CDR3: CASSQDAVESMNTEAFF
DNA: TGCGCCAGCAGCCAAGATGCGGTGGAGAGTATGAACACTGAAGCTTTCTTT

J: TRBJ2-1
D: NA
size: NA
V: TRBV19
CDR3: CASSIDQLRAMEEQFF
DNA: TGTGCCAGTAGTATAGATCAGCTGAGGGCCATGGAGGAGCAGTTCTTC

J: TRBJ2-2
D: TRBD1
size: NA
V: TRBV7-7
CDR3: CASSLAATGEGELFF
DNA: TGTGCTAGCAGCTTAGCGGCGACAGGGGAAGGGGAGCTGTTTTTT

J: TRBJ2-1
D: TRBD1
size: NA
V: TRBV27
CDR3: CASSPTTGNNEQFF
DNA: TGTGCCAGCAGCCCTACGACAGGGAACAATGAGCAGTTCTTC

J: TRBJ1-2
D: NA
size: NA
V: TRBV9
CDR3: CASSVGGDYGYTF
DNA: TGTGCCAGCAGCGTCGGCGGCGATTATGGCTACACCTTC

J: TRBJ1-4
D: TRBD1
size: NA
V: TRBV7-9
CDR3: CASSRQGLNEKLFF
DNA: TGTGCCAGCAGCCGACAGGGCCTTAATGAAAAACTGTTTTTT

J: TRBJ2-7
D: NA
size: once
V: TRBV4-3
CDR3: CASSQAGDEQYF
DNA: TGCGCCAGCAGCCAAGCTGGGGACGAGCAGTACTTC